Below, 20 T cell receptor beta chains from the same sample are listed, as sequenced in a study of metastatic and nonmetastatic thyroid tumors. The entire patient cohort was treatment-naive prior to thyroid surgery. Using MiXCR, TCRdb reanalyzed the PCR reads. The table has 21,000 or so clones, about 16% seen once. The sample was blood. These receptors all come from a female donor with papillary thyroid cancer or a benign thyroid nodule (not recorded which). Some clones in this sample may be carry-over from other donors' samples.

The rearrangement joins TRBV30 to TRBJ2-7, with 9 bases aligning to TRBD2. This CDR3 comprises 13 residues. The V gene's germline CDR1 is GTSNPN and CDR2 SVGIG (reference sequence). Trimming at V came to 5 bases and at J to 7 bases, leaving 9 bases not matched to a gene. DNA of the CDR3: TGTGCCTGGGCGGGAGGGCTTCGGAGTGAGCAGTACTTC. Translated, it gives CAWAGGLRSEQYF. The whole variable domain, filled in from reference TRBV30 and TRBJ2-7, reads SQTIHQWPATLVQPVGSPLSLECTVEGTSNPNLYWYRQAAGRGLQLLFYSVGIGQISSEVPQNLSASRPQDRQFILSSKKLLLSDSGFYLCAWAGGLRSEQYFGPGTRLTVT.

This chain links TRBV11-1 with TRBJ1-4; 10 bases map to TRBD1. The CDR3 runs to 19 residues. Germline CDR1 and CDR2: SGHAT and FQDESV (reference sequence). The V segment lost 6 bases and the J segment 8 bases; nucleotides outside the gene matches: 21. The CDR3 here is CASSARPGTGAINREKLFF. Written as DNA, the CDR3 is TGTGCCAGCAGTGCCAGACCCGGGACAGGGGCCATTAACAGGGAAAAACTGTTTTTT.

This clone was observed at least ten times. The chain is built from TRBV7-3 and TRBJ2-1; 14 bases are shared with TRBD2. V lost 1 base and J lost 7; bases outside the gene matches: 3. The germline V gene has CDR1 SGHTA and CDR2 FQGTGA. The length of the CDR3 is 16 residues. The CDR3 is CASSLKGLAGVNEQFF. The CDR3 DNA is TGTGCCAGCAGCTTAAAGGGACTAGCGGGAGTAAATGAGCAGTTCTTC.

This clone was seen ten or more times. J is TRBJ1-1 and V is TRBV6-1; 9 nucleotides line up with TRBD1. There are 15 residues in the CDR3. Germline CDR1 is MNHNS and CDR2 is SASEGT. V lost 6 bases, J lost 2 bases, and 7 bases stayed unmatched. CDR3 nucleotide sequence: TGTGCCAGCAGGCCCGACAGGGGGGCTAACACTGAAGCTTTCTTT. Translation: CASRPDRGANTEAFF.

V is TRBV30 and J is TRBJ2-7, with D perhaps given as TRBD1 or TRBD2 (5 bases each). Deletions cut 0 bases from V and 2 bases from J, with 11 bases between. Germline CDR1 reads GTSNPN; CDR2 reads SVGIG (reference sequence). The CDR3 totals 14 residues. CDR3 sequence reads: CAWSVSGTAYEQYF. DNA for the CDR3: TGTGCCTGGAGTGTCTCCGGGACGGCCTACGAGCAGTACTTC.

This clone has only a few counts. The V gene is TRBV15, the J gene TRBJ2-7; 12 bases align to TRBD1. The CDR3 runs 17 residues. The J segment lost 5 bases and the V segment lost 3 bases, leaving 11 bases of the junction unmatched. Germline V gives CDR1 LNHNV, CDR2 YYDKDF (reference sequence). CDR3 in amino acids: CATSRGRGGTGGNEQYF. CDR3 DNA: TGTGCCACCAGCAGGGGCCGCGGAGGGACAGGGGGCAACGAGCAGTACTTC.

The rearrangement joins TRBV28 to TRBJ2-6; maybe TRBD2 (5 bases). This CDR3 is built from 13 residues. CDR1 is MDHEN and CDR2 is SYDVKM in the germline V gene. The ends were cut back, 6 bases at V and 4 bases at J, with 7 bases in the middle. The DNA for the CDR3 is TGTGCCAGCAGCCGGAGGGGGGCCAACGTCCTGACTTTC. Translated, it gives CASSRRGANVLTF.

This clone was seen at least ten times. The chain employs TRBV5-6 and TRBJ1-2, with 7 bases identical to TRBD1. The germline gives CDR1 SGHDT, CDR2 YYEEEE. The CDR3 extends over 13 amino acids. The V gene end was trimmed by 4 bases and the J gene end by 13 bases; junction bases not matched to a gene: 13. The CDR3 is CASSTYWDSSGTF. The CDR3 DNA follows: TGTGCCAGCAGCACCTACTGGGACAGTTCAGGCACCTTC.

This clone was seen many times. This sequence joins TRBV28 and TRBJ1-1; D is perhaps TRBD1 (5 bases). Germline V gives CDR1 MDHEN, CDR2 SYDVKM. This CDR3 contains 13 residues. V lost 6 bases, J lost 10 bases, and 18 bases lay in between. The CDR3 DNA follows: TGTGCCAGCAGCCTCGGGACGGCCCGAACAGCTTTCTTT. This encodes CASSLGTARTAFF.

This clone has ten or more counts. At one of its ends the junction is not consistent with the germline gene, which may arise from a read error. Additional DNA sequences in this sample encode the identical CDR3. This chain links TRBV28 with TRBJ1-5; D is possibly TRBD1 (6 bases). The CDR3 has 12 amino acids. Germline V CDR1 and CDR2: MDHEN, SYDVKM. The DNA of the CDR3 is TGTGCCACCACAGGGCGGGAACAGCCCCAGCATTTC. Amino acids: CATTGREQPQHF.

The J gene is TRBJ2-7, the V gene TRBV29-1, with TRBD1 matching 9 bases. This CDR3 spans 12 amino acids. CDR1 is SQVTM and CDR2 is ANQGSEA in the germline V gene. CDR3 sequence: CTAGTGLYEQYF. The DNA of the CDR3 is TGCACCGCCGGGACAGGGCTCTACGAGCAGTACTTC.

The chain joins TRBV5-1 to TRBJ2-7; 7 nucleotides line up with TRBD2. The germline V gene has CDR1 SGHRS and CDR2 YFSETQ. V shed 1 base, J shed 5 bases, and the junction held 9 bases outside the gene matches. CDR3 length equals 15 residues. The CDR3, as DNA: TGCGCCAGCAGCTTGTGGAGACGGGGGGTCCACGAGCAGTACTTC. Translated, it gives CASSLWRRGVHEQYF.

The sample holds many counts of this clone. The CDR3 DNA sequence: TGTGCCAGCAGCCCGGGGACAGCTCCATACTACACCTTC. This gives the protein CASSPGTAPYYTF. The rearrangement uses TRBV9 and TRBJ1-2; TRBD1 matches at 7 bases. The CDR3 has 13 amino acids. CDR1 is SGDLS and CDR2 is YYNGEE in the germline V gene. J was trimmed by 10 bases and V by 4 bases; bases with no gene match: 10.

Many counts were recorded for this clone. The CDR3 is CASSLGSSTDTQYF. In DNA, the CDR3 is TGTGCCAGCAGCTTAGGGTCTAGCACAGATACGCAGTATTTT. The chain is built from TRBV13 and TRBJ2-3, with D hard to call. V was trimmed by 0 bases and J by 0 bases, leaving 4 bases between them. Germline lookup yields CDR1 PRHDT and CDR2 FYEKMQ (reference sequence). The CDR3 has 14 residues.

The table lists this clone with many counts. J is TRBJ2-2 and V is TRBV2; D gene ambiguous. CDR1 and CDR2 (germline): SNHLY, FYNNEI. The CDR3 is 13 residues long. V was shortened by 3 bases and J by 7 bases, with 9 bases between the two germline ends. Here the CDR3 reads CASSDAFSGELFF. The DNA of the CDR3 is TGTGCCAGCAGTGACGCGTTTAGCGGGGAGCTGTTTTTT.

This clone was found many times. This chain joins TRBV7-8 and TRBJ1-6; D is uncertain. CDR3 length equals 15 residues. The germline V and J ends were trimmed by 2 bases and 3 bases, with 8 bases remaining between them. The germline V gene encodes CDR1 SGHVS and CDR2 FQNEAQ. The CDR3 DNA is TGTGCCAGCAGCTTACGCAGGATCTATAATTCACCCCTCCACTTT. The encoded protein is CASSLRRIYNSPLHF.

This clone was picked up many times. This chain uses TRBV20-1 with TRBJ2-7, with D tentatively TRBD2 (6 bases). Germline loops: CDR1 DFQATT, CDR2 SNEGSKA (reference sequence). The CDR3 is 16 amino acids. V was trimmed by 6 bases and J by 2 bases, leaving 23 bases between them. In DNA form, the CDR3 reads TGCAGTGCATCCCAGCTTAGGGGACTGGTGACCTACGAGCAGTACTTC. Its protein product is CSASQLRGLVTYEQYF.

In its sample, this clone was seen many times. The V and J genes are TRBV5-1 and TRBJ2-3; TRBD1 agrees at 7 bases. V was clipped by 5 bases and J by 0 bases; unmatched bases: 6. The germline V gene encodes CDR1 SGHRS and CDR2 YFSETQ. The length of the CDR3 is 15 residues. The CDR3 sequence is CASRDTGVSTDTQYF. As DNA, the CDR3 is TGCGCCAGCAGGGATACAGGGGTTAGCACAGATACGCAGTATTTT.

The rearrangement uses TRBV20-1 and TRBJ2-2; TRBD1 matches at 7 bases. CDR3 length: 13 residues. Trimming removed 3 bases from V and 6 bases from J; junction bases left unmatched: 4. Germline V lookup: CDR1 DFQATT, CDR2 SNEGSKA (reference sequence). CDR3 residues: CSASPTGPGELFF. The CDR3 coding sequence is TGCAGTGCTAGCCCGACAGGGCCCGGGGAGCTGTTTTTT.

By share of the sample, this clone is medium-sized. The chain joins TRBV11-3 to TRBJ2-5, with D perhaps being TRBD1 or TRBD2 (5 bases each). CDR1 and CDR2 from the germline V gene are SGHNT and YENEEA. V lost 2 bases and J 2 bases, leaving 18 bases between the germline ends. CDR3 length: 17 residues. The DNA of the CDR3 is TGTGCCAGCAGCTTATCTGAGGGGACCGACAGACAAGAGACCCAGTACTTC. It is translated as CASSLSEGTDRQETQYF.